This entry lists 29 T cell receptor beta chains sequenced from one sample in a study of CD8 T cells in ankylosing spondylitis. TCRdb fed the 5' RACE reads into MiXCR, producing one record per CDR3 protein. This sample has over 450,000 distinct CDR3 sequences, with approximately 11% found just once. Antigen specificity for these receptors is unknown. Overall study results and limits: Characteristic of ankylosing spondylitis blood, it appeared, was a TCR beta motif comprising about eight highly homologous variants.

Sequenced input: blood, either unsorted or a sorted T cell fraction (not recorded which). The source of these receptors is a male donor with ankylosing spondylitis.

V and J are TRBV5-1 and TRBJ2-3; TRBD2 might be the D (5 bases). The CDR3 extends over 14 amino acids. V was cut by 0 bases and J by 2 bases, with 7 bases left in between. In germline, CDR1 is SGHRS, CDR2 YFSETQ. Written as DNA, the CDR3 is TGCGCCAGCAGCTTGGGACTACTCACAGATACGCAGTATTTT. It translates to CASSLGLLTDTQYF.

This clonotype has only one observation. This may be a read error, as it is one base from a much larger clone. The DNA of the CDR3 is TGTGCCAGCAGCCCCGGGAATACCTACGAGCAGTACTTC. Its translation is CASSPGNTYEQYF. This chain uses TRBV11-3 with TRBJ2-7; a weak D match, TRBD2 (5 bases). Germline V gives CDR1 SGHNT, CDR2 YENEEA. Trimming shortened V by 5 bases and J by 2 bases, and 10 bases separated the two germline ends. The CDR3 length is 13 residues.

The chain uses TRBV5-1 and TRBJ2-7; 9 bases fit TRBD2. CDR3 size: 17 residues. V gave up 4 bases and J gave up 3 bases; unmatched junction bases: 14. Germline V gives CDR1 SGHRS, CDR2 YFSETQ. CDR3 sequence: CASSGGRREGMIYEQYV. The DNA of the CDR3 is TGCGCCAGCAGCGGAGGAAGGCGGGAGGGTATGATCTACGAGCAGTACGTC.

The J gene is TRBJ1-3, the V gene TRBV3-1; D is ambiguous. Germline CDR1 and CDR2: LGHDT and YNNKEL (reference sequence). CDR3 length equals 14 residues. V was pared by 3 bases and J by 8 bases, with 14 bases between. DNA of the CDR3: TGTGCCAGCAGCCATAGCGTAGGCGGAGACACCATATATTTT. Translated, it gives CASSHSVGGDTIYF.

V gene TRBV11-2 combines with J gene TRBJ2-5; TRBD2 matches 11 bases. Trimming removed 5 bases from V and 4 bases from J; junction bases left unmatched: 6. The CDR3 runs to 15 residues. The germline gives CDR1 SGHAT, CDR2 FQNNGV. The CDR3 here is CASSPVAGGGETQYF. CDR3 DNA: TGTGCCAGCAGCCCAGTAGCGGGAGGGGGAGAGACCCAGTACTTC.

In its sample, this clonotype was seen many times. The DNA of the CDR3 is TGCAGTGCTGAAGGACAGGGCTCCTACAATGAGCAGTTCTTC. This sequence encodes CSAEGQGSYNEQFF. The J gene is TRBJ2-1, the V gene TRBV20-1; TRBD1 matches 8 bases. The CDR3 sequence is 14 residues long. V shed 5 bases and J 0 bases; nucleotides not matched to a gene: 3. Per germline, CDR1 DFQATT and CDR2 SNEGSKA (reference sequence).

The genes are TRBV21-1 and TRBJ2-1; the table gives TRBD1 as D, unverified against the DNA. TRBV21-1 is a listed pseudogene. The CDR3 spans 14 residues. CDR3: CASMGPTEDNEQFF. The CDR3 bases are TGTGCCAGCATGGGACCAACAGAGGACAATGAGCAGTTCTTC.

There are a few counts of this clonotype. The rearrangement joins TRBV5-1 to TRBJ2-3; possibly TRBD2 for D (5 bases). CDR1 and CDR2 (germline): SGHRS, YFSETQ. The ends were cut back, 0 bases at V and 4 bases at J, with 12 bases in the middle. The CDR3 totals 15 residues. CDR3 sequence (DNA): TGCGCCAGCAGCTTGGCCCGGGCGGGCGCAGATACGCAGTATTTT. Protein: CASSLARAGADTQYF.

This clonotype has a count of ten or more. CDR3 bases: TGCGCCAGCAGCTTGGAGGCGGGAGGTTACAATGAGCAGTTCTTC. Translated: CASSLEAGGYNEQFF. The J gene is TRBJ2-1, the V gene TRBV5-1, with 8 nucleotides matching TRBD2. The V gene end was trimmed by 0 bases and the J gene end by 4 bases; junction bases not matched to a gene: 3. The CDR3 has 15 amino acids. Germline V gives CDR1 SGHRS, CDR2 YFSETQ.

V is TRBV5-6 and J is TRBJ1-1; possibly TRBD1 for D (5 bases). CDR1 and CDR2 from the germline V gene are SGHDT and YYEEEE. This CDR3 contains 15 residues. V lost 4 bases to trimming and J lost 2 bases, with 15 bases between them. CDR3 amino acids: CASSDYRRKNTEAFF. CDR3 sequence (DNA): TGTGCCAGCAGCGATTACAGGAGAAAAAACACTGAAGCTTTCTTT.

Many counts were recorded for this clonotype. The chain uses TRBV28 and TRBJ2-5; D may be TRBD2 (6 bases). The CDR3 runs to 14 residues. CDR1 is MDHEN, CDR2 SYDVKM, per germline. Deletions cut 2 bases from V and 6 bases from J, with 13 bases between. DNA of the CDR3: TGTGCCAGCAGTTTAGGGCTAGCGCCGAAGACCCAGTACTTC. This gives the protein CASSLGLAPKTQYF. Filled out from reference TRBV28 and TRBJ2-5, the complete variable domain reads DVKVTQSSRYLVKRTGEKVFLECVQDMDHENMFWYRQDPGLGLRLIYFSYDVKMKEKGDIPEGYSVSREKKERFSLILESASTNQTSMYLCASSLGLAPKTQYFGPGTRLLVL.

In this sample, this clonotype turned up many times. The rearrangement uses TRBV18 and TRBJ2-7; no clear D. V was pared by 2 bases and J by 2 bases, with 13 bases between. This CDR3 contains 15 residues. From germline, CDR1 is KGHSH and CDR2 LQKENI. The CDR3 reads CASSPSRAGAYEQYF. Here the CDR3 DNA reads TGTGCCAGCTCACCAAGTCGAGCAGGCGCCTACGAGCAGTACTTC.

This clonotype was recorded at least ten times. The V and J genes are TRBV4-2 and TRBJ2-3, with D unresolved. CDR3 length: 14 amino acids. Germline-derived CDR1 and CDR2 are LGHNA and YNFKEQ. Trimming took 1 base from V and 1 from J, leaving 6 bases between them. In DNA, the CDR3 is TGTGCCAGCAGCCAAGCCGCAGGCACAGATACGCAGTATTTT. Residues: CASSQAAGTDTQYF.

The rearrangement links TRBV5-1 to TRBJ1-5, with 7 nucleotides matching TRBD1. Germline V CDR1 and CDR2: SGHRS, YFSETQ. With 3 bases clipped from V and 0 bases from J, the junction kept 6 bases outside the gene matches. This CDR3 has 16 amino acids. Here the CDR3 DNA reads TGCGCCAGCAGCTACTCCGGGACAGATAGCAATCAGCCCCAGCATTTT. The encoded protein is CASSYSGTDSNQPQHF.

The chain uses TRBV3-1 and TRBJ1-1; TRBD1 aligns across 8 bases. Germline loops: CDR1 LGHDT, CDR2 YNNKEL (reference sequence). The J segment lost 7 bases and the V segment lost 0 bases, leaving 4 bases of the junction unmatched. This CDR3 region has 14 residues. For the CDR3, the DNA is TGTGCCAGCAGCCAAGAGCCAGGACAGGGTGAAGCTTTCTTT. It yields the protein CASSQEPGQGEAFF.

This clonotype was seen ten or more times. The chain employs TRBV2 and TRBJ2-5, with TRBD2 matching over 10 bases. The CDR3 extends over 14 amino acids. Germline V CDR1 and CDR2: SNHLY, FYNNEI. In DNA, the CDR3 is TGTGCGTCTGGGCTAGCGGGAGAAGGAGAGACCCAGTACTTC. This gives the protein CASGLAGEGETQYF.

The CDR3 protein is CASSLNSGRKNTGELFF. The CDR3 bases are TGCGCCAGCAGCTTGAATAGCGGGAGGAAGAACACCGGGGAGCTGTTTTTT. V usage is TRBV5-1 and J usage is TRBJ2-2; 10 bases match TRBD2. CDR1 and CDR2 (germline): SGHRS, YFSETQ. The CDR3 spans 17 residues. The J segment lost 1 base and the V segment lost 1 base, leaving 4 bases of the junction unmatched.

The rearrangement links TRBV27 to TRBJ1-5, with D unclear. The CDR3 covers 16 residues. Germline values: CDR1 MNHEY, CDR2 SMNVEV (reference sequence). Trimming took off 3 bases at V and 10 bases at J, with 22 bases between the two ends. In DNA form, the CDR3 reads TGTGCCAGCAGTTTGGTGGAGAGGACGGGGATGGGACCCCAGCATTTT. The encoded protein is CASSLVERTGMGPQHF.

This clonotype occurred a few times. This chain joins TRBV4-1 and TRBJ2-3, with TRBD1 matching over 9 bases. J gave up 4 bases and V 2 bases, and 10 bases lay outside the gene matches. CDR3 length equals 17 residues. CDR1 is MGHRA, CDR2 YSYEKL, per germline. The CDR3 protein is CASSQRTGTGLPDTQYF. CDR3 DNA: TGCGCCAGCAGCCAACGAACCGGGACAGGGCTTCCAGATACGCAGTATTTT.

Here the CDR3 reads CSAPRAGDTDTQYF. DNA of the CDR3: TGCAGTGCTCCCAGGGCGGGGGACACAGATACGCAGTATTTT. The rearrangement uses TRBV20-1 and TRBJ2-3; TRBD2 agrees at 7 bases. Germline V lookup: CDR1 DFQATT, CDR2 SNEGSKA (reference sequence). The CDR3 runs 14 residues. J lost 2 bases, V lost 5 bases, and 7 bases had no gene match.

The chain combines TRBV2 with TRBJ2-5; weak D call: TRBD1 (5 bases). The CDR3 length is 13 residues. The germline V gene has CDR1 SNHLY and CDR2 FYNNEI. Trimming pared 0 bases from V and 6 bases from J, leaving 8 bases between. CDR3 bases: TGTGCCAGCAGTGAAGCTTGGGGCAAGACCCAGTACTTC. Its protein is CASSEAWGKTQYF.

This clonotype was observed a few times. V is TRBV12-3 or TRBV12-4 and J is TRBJ1-4, with D tentatively TRBD1 (6 bases). The V end lost 6 bases, the J end lost 5 bases, and 13 bases lay between the germline ends. CDR3 size: 14 residues. CDR3 sequence reads: CASRPRTANEKLFF. The DNA of the CDR3 is TGTGCCAGCAGACCCCGGACAGCGAATGAAAAACTGTTTTTT.

This clonotype was observed at least ten times. The CDR3 region has the DNA TGTGCCAGCAGCTTGGTGTTAGGGAATCAGCCCCAGCATTTT. Encoded protein: CASSLVLGNQPQHF. V is TRBV5-5 and J is TRBJ1-5; D not certain. The germline CDR1 and CDR2 sequences are SGHKS and YYEKEE (reference sequence). V gave up 0 bases and J gave up 4 bases, with 8 bases separating them. CDR3 length: 14 amino acids.

This clonotype was seen many times. The rearrangement joins TRBV4-1 to TRBJ2-1, with D hard to call. Trimming cost V 8 bases and J 0 bases, with 17 bases left between them. CDR1 MGHRA and CDR2 YSYEKL come from the germline V gene. The CDR3 sequence is 16 residues long. The CDR3 sequence is CASAQVDLISYNEQFF. In nucleotides, the CDR3 is TGCGCCAGCGCGCAGGTCGACCTGATCTCCTACAATGAGCAGTTCTTC.

The chain couples TRBV18 to TRBJ1-4; D is undetermined. The CDR3 sequence is 15 residues long. Germline V lookup: CDR1 KGHSH, CDR2 LQKENI. V was trimmed by 1 base and J by 5 bases, leaving 11 bases between them. CDR3 loop: CASSPLAGKNEKLFF. The CDR3 nucleotides are TGTGCCAGCTCACCACTTGCCGGAAAAAATGAAAAACTGTTTTTT.

V gene TRBV12-3 or TRBV12-4 combines with J gene TRBJ2-2; 7 bases fit TRBD2. The ends lost 6 bases at V and 1 base at J; junction bases unmatched: 11. The CDR3 is 17 amino acids. Here the CDR3 reads CASSHSLLAKNTGELFF. CDR3 bases: TGTGCCAGCAGCCACTCCCTACTAGCGAAGAACACCGGGGAGCTGTTTTTT.

CDR3 loop: CASSLVRAGGPNEQFF. The CDR3 DNA is TGTGCCAGCAGTTTGGTGAGAGCGGGAGGGCCGAATGAGCAGTTCTTC. The V gene is TRBV12-3 or TRBV12-4, the J gene TRBJ2-1, with 10 bases fitting TRBD2. Losses at the gene ends were 3 bases for V and 7 bases for J; bases not matched to a gene: 9. The CDR3 has 16 amino acids.

This clonotype has more than one count but fewer than ten. The J gene is TRBJ2-3, the V gene TRBV5-6; D is unresolved. This CDR3 is built from 15 residues. Trimming cost V 0 bases and J 1 base, with 9 bases left between them. Germline assignment: CDR1 SGHDT and CDR2 YYEEEE. As DNA, the CDR3 is TGTGCCAGCAGCTTGGTCCGGATCGGCACAGATACGCAGTATTTT. It is translated as CASSLVRIGTDTQYF.

This clonotype has just a few counts. The chain has TRBV24-1 and TRBJ2-2; D may match TRBD1 or TRBD2 (5 bases each). Deletions cut 1 base from V and 1 base from J, with 15 bases between. The germline V gene encodes CDR1 KGHDR and CDR2 SFDVKD. CDR3 length equals 18 residues. CDR3 sequence: CATSDFARDGWNTGELFF. The CDR3 DNA sequence: TGTGCCACCAGTGATTTCGCCCGGGACGGATGGAACACCGGGGAGCTGTTTTTT.